This entry lists 9 T cell receptor beta chains sequenced from one sample in a study of blood T cell repertoires in COVID-19. Produced via immunoSEQ multiplex PCR; TCRdb's table is partial and in-frame only. The sample lists tens of thousands of clones, approximately 80% occurring once. Material for sequencing was peripheral blood. The receptors derive from a man between 60 and 75 years old with acute or convalescent COVID-19.

This clone appeared a few times. The chain uses TRBV12-5 and TRBJ2-1; 7 bases fit TRBD1. Germline V gene sequence: CDR1 LGHNT, CDR2 FRNRAP. This CDR3 is 17 amino acids long. Trimming cost V 2 bases and J 4 bases; bases outside gene matches: 11. CDR3 region: CASGLKPPGQIYNEQFF. The CDR3 nucleotides read TGTGCTAGTGGTTTGAAGCCCCCGGGACAGATATACAATGAGCAGTTCTTC.

The J gene is TRBJ2-5, the V gene TRBV19; the match to TRBD1 covers 9 bases. Unmatched junction bases numbered 7, after V lost 6 bases and J lost 5 bases. The CDR3 has 14 amino acids. Looked up from germline, CDR1 is LNHDA and CDR2 is SQIVND (reference sequence). DNA of the CDR3: TGTGCCAGTAGCGTTACAGGGGGCCCGGAGACCCAGTACTTC. Translating it yields CASSVTGGPETQYF.

J is TRBJ1-6 and V is TRBV2; D is unclear. The CDR3 spans 13 residues. The germline V gene encodes CDR1 SNHLY and CDR2 FYNNEI. Between the trimmed V and J ends, which lost 6 bases and 11 bases, there was a span of 14 bases. The CDR3 DNA sequence: TGTGCCAGCAGGGGTGACTGGGTTGCACCCCTCCACTTT. Translated, it gives CASRGDWVAPLHF.

The chain employs TRBV5-1 and TRBJ1-1; TRBD1 might be the D (5 bases). CDR3 length equals 14 residues. Germline V lookup: CDR1 SGHRS, CDR2 YFSETQ. V shed 3 bases and J shed 1 base, with 10 bases lying between them. The CDR3 bases are TGCGCCAGCAGCTCCCTAACAGGGAACACTGAAGCTTTCTTT. Protein: CASSSLTGNTEAFF.

In DNA, the CDR3 is TGCGCCAGCGGAGACAGGGTCGGCACTGAAGCTTTCTTT. It yields the protein CASGDRVGTEAFF. The chain couples TRBV10-2 to TRBJ1-1; 7 bases agree with TRBD1. J lost 4 bases, V lost 8 bases, and 7 bases had no gene match. This CDR3 is 13 amino acids long. Germline loops: CDR1 WSHSY, CDR2 SAAADI.

The chain combines TRBV3-1 (or the pseudogene TRBV3-2) with TRBJ1-1; D unresolved. In germline, CDR1 is LGHDT, CDR2 YNNKEL (reference sequence). This CDR3 region has 15 residues. V was cut by 2 bases and J by 0 bases, with 10 bases left in between. The CDR3 protein is CASSQSENLNTEAFF. DNA for the CDR3: TGTGCCAGCAGCCAATCCGAGAACTTGAACACTGAAGCTTTCTTT.

A note on this clone: The sample contains more than one DNA sequence encoding this CDR3. This chain uses TRBV10-2 with TRBJ1-5; 7 bases agree with TRBD1. Germline V gene sequence: CDR1 WSHSY, CDR2 SAAADI. The J segment lost 4 bases and the V segment lost 4 bases, leaving 1 base of the junction unmatched. CDR3 length: 13 residues. The CDR3 loop reads CASSVRGNQPQHF. The CDR3 DNA reads as TGCGCCAGCAGTGTCAGGGGGAATCAGCCCCAGCATTTT.

This sequence joins TRBV6-5 and TRBJ1-2; no reliable D call. Germline assignment: CDR1 MNHEY and CDR2 SVGAGI. Trimming removed 2 bases from V and 0 bases from J, with 10 bases in between. The CDR3 is 15 residues long. The CDR3 DNA is TGTGCCAGCAGTTACGGGCCAGCCGCTAACTATGGCTACACCTTC. Translated, it gives CASSYGPAANYGYTF.

V and J are TRBV7-8 and TRBJ1-1; D remains unclear. In germline, CDR1 is SGHVS, CDR2 FQNEAQ. Trimming removed 1 base from V and 5 bases from J, with 14 bases in between. The CDR3 is made up of 15 amino acids. CDR3 in DNA: TGTGCCAGCAGCTTAGGTCTGCGGTCGGGGACTGAAGCTTTCTTT. It translates to CASSLGLRSGTEAFF.